The clone carrying this T cell receptor beta chain occurred once. The ends lost 1 base at V and 2 bases at J; junction bases unmatched: 8. Germline lookup yields CDR1 MGHRA and CDR2 YSYEKL. This CDR3 is built from 16 residues. The donors, healthy adults who were HIV-negative, had experienced no recent acute infections or vaccinations. Only in-frame clones appear in the TCRdb table, and some are missing; sequencing was by immunoSEQ multiplex PCR. The sample carries approximately 1.4 million clones, around 98% recorded once. This entry belongs to a study of shared clonotypes between healthy human individuals.

This sequence originates from a man aged 25 to 45 in good health. Sequencing was carried out using naive CD4+ T cells sorted from blood. Subset noted: CD45RA+ positively selected. V and J are TRBV4-1 and TRBJ2-7; 7 bases are shared with TRBD2. The DNA for the CDR3 is TGCGCCAGCAGCCAAGGCCAGGCTAGCGGAGCCTACGAGCAGTACTTC. Encoded protein: CASSQGQASGAYEQYF.